This entry lists 8 T cell receptor beta chains sequenced from one sample in a study of blood T cell repertoires in COVID-19. Assay: immunoSEQ multiplex PCR; the TCRdb copy retains only in-frame clones and omits some. The table lists roughly 76,000 clones, around nine tenths of them singletons. The sequenced sample consisted of peripheral blood. These TCRs come from a man between 65 and 80 years old with active or convalescent COVID-19.

The rearrangement uses TRBV2 and TRBJ2-2; 8 nucleotides agree with TRBD1. V dropped 5 bases and J dropped 3; count of bases not matched to a gene: 5. The length of the CDR3 is 15 residues. Germline V lookup: CDR1 SNHLY, CDR2 FYNNEI. This CDR3 reads CASSTGTGYTGELFF. CDR3 bases: TGTGCCAGCAGTACCGGGACAGGATACACCGGGGAGCTGTTTTTT. Combining the CDR3 with reference TRBV2 and TRBJ2-2 gives the whole variable domain EPEVTQTPSHQVTQMGQEVILRCVPISNHLYFYWYRQILGQKVEFLVSFYNNEISEKSEIFDDQFSVERPDGSNFTLKIRSTKLEDSAMYFCASSTGTGYTGELFFGEGSRLTVL.

The chain combines TRBV11-3 with TRBJ2-1; D might be TRBD2 (6 bases). The CDR3 has 14 residues. The V end lost 5 bases, the J end lost 3 bases, and 11 bases lay between the germline ends. Per germline, CDR1 SGHNT and CDR2 YENEEA. The CDR3 protein is CASSRGDGYNEQFF. The CDR3 DNA reads as TGTGCCAGCAGCCGCGGGGACGGCTACAATGAGCAGTTCTTC.

The chain is built from TRBV24-1 and TRBJ2-3, with D unclear. The CDR3 contains 12 residues. Trimming took off 4 bases at V and 6 bases at J, with 7 bases between the two ends. Per germline, CDR1 KGHDR and CDR2 SFDVKD. The CDR3 loop reads CATSDAFDTQYF. The CDR3 DNA is TGTGCCACCAGTGACGCGTTTGATACGCAGTATTTT.

This chain links TRBV6-1 with TRBJ1-5; the D gene is possibly TRBD1 (6 bases). V was pared by 2 bases and J by 6 bases, with 11 bases between. Germline V gene sequence: CDR1 MNHNS, CDR2 SASEGT. This CDR3 has 14 residues. The CDR3 sequence is CASSEQGTRQPQHF. The CDR3 region has the DNA TGTGCCAGCAGTGAACAGGGGACGCGTCAGCCCCAGCATTTT.

The V call is TRBV30, the J call TRBJ1-1; a possible D gene is TRBD1 (5 bases). The V end was cut by 1 base, the J end by 7 bases, with 10 bases between. The V gene's germline CDR1 is GTSNPN and CDR2 SVGIG (reference sequence). The CDR3 totals 12 residues. The CDR3 reads CAWSGQGLEAFF. The CDR3 DNA is TGTGCCTGGAGTGGGCAGGGCCTTGAAGCTTTCTTT.

The chain couples TRBV18 to TRBJ2-5; D is ambiguous. With 3 bases removed from V and 4 bases from J, the gap between germline ends came to 9 bases. The CDR3 sequence is 13 residues long. Per germline, CDR1 KGHSH and CDR2 LQKENI. CDR3 DNA sequence: TGTGCCAGCTCACCCCAATTGTTAGAGACCCAGTACTTC. Amino acids: CASSPQLLETQYF.

In its sample, this clone was seen a few times. The chain is built from TRBV5-1 and TRBJ2-2, with D possibly being TRBD1 (6 bases). The CDR3 sequence is 16 residues long. CDR1 is SGHRS and CDR2 is YFSETQ in the germline V gene. Trimming left V 0 bases short and J 5 bases short, with 14 bases between. The CDR3 nucleotides are TGCGCCAGCAGCTTGGTAAGGTCGCAGGGGACCGGGGAGCTGTTTTTT. It yields the protein CASSLVRSQGTGELFF.

V is TRBV7-9 and J is TRBJ2-3; the match to TRBD1 covers 7 bases. The CDR3 is made up of 14 amino acids. J was trimmed by 4 bases and V by 5 bases; bases with no gene match: 6. Germline values: CDR1 SEHNR, CDR2 FQNEAQ (reference sequence). CDR3 coding DNA: TGTGCCAGCAGCCCTCGACAGGGCGCAGATACGCAGTATTTT. Translation gives CASSPRQGADTQYF.